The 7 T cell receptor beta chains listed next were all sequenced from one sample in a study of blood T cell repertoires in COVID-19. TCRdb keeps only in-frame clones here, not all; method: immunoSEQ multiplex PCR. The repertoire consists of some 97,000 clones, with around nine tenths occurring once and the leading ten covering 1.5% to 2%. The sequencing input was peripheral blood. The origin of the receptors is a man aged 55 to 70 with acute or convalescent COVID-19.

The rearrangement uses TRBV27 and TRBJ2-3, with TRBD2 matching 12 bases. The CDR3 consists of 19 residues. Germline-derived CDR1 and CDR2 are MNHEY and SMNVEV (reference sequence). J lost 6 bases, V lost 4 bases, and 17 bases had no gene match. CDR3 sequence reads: CASSWTSGLAGIRLDTQYF. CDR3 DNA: TGTGCCAGCAGTTGGACATCGGGACTAGCGGGCATAAGACTCGATACGCAGTATTTT.

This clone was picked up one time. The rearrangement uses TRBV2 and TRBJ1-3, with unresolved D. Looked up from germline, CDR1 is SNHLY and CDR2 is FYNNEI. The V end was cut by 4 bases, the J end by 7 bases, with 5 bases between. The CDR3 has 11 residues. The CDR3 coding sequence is TGTGCCAGCAGTGGGAGCAACACCATATATTTT. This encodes CASSGSNTIYF.

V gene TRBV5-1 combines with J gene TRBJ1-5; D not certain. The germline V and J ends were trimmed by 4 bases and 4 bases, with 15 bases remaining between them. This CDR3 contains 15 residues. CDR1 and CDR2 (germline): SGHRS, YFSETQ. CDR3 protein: CASSPEAGMNQPQHF. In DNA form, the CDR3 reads TGCGCCAGCAGCCCGGAAGCCGGGATGAATCAGCCCCAGCATTTT.

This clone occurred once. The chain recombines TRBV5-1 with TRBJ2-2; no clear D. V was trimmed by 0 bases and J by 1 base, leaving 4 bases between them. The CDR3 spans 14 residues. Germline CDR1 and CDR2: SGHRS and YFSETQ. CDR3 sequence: CASSLGRNTGELFF. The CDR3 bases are TGCGCCAGCAGCTTGGGGAGGAACACCGGGGAGCTGTTTTTT. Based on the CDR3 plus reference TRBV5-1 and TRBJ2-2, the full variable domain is KAGVTQTPRYLIKTRGQQVTLSCSPISGHRSVSWYQQTPGQGLQFLFEYFSETQRNKGNFPGRFSGRQFSNSRSEMNVSTLELGDSALYLCASSLGRNTGELFFGEGSRLTVL.

The CDR3 sequence is CASSFVPGGGRVTGELFF. DNA of the CDR3: TGTGCCAGCAGCTTCGTACCTGGGGGGGGCCGGGTCACCGGGGAGCTGTTTTTT. The V gene is TRBV7-2, the J gene TRBJ2-2; D is possibly TRBD2 (7 bases). Germline V CDR1 and CDR2: SGHTA, FQGNSA. Trimming took 3 bases from V and 4 from J, leaving 21 bases between them. This CDR3 comprises 18 residues.

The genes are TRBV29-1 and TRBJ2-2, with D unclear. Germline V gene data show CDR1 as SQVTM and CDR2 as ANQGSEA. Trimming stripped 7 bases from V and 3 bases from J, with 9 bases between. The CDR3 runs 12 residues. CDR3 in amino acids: CSGCRDTGELFF. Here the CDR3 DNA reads TGCAGCGGTTGTCGGGACACCGGGGAGCTGTTTTTT.

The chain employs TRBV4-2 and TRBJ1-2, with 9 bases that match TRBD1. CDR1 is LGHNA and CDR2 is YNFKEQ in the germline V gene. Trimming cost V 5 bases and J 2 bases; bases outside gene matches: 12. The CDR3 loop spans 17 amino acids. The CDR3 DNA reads TGTGCCAGCAGCAAGGGACGGGACAGGGATGACAACTATGGCTACACCTTC. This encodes CASSKGRDRDDNYGYTF.